This T cell receptor (beta chain) is drawn from a study of T cell repertoires in cytomegalovirus infection. Whole-study findings and limits: Cumulative frequency of public TCR beta families picked out carriers of CMV plus the relevant HLA.

The V and J ends lost 2 bases and 0 bases respectively, with 10 bases between them. The CDR3 loop spans 15 amino acids. Per the germline V gene, CDR1 is ENHRY and CDR2 is SYGVKD. TCRdb called the reads again in MiXCR, with one record for every CDR3 protein. The sample includes tens of thousands of distinct CDR3 sequences, about 4% seen only once; the top ten take around 4.9%. There are many counts of this clonotype. Its antigen is undetermined. This receptor was taken from a human donor in good health (CMV status not recorded). Some clones in this sample may be carry-over from other donors' samples. The sequenced sample was PBMCs. The chain is built from TRBV10-3 and TRBJ1-2; no reliable D call. The CDR3 protein is CAISEQAMANYGYTF. DNA for the CDR3: TGTGCCATCAGTGAGCAGGCTATGGCTAACTATGGCTACACCTTC.